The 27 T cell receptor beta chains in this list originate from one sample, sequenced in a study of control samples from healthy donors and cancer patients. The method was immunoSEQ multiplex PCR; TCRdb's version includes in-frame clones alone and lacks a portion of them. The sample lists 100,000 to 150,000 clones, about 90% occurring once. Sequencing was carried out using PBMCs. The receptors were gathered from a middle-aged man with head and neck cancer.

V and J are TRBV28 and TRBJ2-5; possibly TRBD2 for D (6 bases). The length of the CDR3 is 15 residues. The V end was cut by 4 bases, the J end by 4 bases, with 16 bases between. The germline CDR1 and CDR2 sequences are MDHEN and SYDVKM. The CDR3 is CASSSSTLGGETQYF. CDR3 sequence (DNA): TGTGCCAGCAGTTCCTCAACTCTGGGAGGAGAGACCCAGTACTTC.

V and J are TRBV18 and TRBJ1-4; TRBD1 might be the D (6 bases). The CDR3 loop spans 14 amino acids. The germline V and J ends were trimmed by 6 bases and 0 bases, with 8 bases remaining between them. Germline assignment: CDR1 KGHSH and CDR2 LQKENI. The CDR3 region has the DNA TGTGCCAGCTCCCCAGGGGCAACTAATGAAAAACTGTTTTTT. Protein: CASSPGATNEKLFF.

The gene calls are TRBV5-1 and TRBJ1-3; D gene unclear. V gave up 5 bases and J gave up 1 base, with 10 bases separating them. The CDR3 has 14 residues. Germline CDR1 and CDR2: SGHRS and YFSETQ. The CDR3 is CASSDQGSGNTIYF. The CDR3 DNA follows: TGCGCCAGCAGTGACCAAGGATCTGGAAACACCATATATTTT.

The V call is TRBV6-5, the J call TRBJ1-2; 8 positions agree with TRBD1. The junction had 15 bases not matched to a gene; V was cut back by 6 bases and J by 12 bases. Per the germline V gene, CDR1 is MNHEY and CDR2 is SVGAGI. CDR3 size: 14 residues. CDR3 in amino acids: CASRPQGQVTHDTF. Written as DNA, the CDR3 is TGTGCCAGCAGGCCTCAGGGACAGGTCACCCATGACACCTTC.

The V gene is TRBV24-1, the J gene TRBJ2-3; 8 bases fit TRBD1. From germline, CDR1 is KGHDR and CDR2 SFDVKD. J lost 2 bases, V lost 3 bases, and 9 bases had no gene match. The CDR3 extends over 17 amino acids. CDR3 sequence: CATSDANRGTFTDTQYF. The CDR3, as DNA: TGTGCCACCAGTGATGCAAACAGGGGGACCTTCACAGATACGCAGTATTTT.

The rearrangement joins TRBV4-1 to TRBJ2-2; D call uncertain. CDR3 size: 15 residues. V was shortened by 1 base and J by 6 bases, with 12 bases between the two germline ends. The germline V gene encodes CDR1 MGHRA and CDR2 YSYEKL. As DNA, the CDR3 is TGCGCCAGCAGCCAAGGACACGGGCGGTCCGGGGAGCTGTTTTTT. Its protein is CASSQGHGRSGELFF.

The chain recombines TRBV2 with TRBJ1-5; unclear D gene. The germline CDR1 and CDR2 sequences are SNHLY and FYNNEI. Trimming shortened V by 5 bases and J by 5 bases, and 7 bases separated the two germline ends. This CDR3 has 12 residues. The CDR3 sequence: CASSTEYQPQHF. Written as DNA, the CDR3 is TGTGCCAGCAGTACAGAGTATCAGCCCCAGCATTTT.

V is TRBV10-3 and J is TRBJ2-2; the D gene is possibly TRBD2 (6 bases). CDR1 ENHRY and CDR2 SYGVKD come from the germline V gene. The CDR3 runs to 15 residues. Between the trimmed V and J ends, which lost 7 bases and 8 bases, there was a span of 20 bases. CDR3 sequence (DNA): TGTGCCATCATGGAGGGGAGCGGGTTCCCGGGGGAGCTGTTTTTT. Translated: CAIMEGSGFPGELFF.

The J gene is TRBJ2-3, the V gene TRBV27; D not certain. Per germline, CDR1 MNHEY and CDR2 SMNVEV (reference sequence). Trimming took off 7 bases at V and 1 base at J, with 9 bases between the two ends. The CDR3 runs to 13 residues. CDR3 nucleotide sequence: TGTGCCAGCACCCCAAGCGGCACAGATACGCAGTATTTT. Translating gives CASTPSGTDTQYF.

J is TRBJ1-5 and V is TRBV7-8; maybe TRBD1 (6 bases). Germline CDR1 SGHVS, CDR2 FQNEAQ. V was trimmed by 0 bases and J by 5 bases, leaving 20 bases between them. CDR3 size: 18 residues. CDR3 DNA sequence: TGTGCCAGCAGCTTAGCGCAATCGGGTCGCAGGGGCTATCAGCCCCAGCATTTT. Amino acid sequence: CASSLAQSGRRGYQPQHF.

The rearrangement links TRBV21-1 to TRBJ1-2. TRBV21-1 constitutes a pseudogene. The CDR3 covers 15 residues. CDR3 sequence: CASSKVEGPSYGYTF. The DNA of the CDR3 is TGTGCCAGCAGCAAAGTTGAGGGACCGAGCTATGGCTACACCTTC.

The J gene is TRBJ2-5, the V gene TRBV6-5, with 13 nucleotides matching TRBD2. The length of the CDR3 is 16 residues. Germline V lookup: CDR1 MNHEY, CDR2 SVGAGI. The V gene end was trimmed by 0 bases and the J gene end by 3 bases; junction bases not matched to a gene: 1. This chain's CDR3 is CASSYSGTSGEETQYF. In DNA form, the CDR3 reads TGTGCCAGCAGTTACTCCGGGACTAGCGGGGAAGAGACCCAGTACTTC.

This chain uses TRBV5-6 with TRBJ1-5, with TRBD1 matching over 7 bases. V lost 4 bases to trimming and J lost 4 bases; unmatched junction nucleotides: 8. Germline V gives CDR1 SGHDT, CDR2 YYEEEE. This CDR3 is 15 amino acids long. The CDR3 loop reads CASSLLDRPNQPQHF. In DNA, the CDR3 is TGTGCCAGCAGCCTGCTGGACAGGCCGAATCAGCCCCAGCATTTT.

CDR3 sequence: CASSFLDGDQPQHF. The CDR3 bases are TGTGCCAGCAGTTTTTTAGACGGGGATCAGCCCCAGCATTTT. The gene calls are TRBV28 and TRBJ1-5, with D uncertain. The CDR3 extends over 14 amino acids. CDR1 and CDR2 (germline): MDHEN, SYDVKM. With 3 bases removed from V and 5 bases from J, the gap between germline ends came to 11 bases.

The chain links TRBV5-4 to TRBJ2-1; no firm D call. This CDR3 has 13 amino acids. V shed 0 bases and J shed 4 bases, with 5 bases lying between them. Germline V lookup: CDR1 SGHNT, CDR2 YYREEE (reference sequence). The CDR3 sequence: CASSLATYNEQFF. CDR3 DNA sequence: TGTGCCAGCAGCTTGGCGACATACAATGAGCAGTTCTTC.

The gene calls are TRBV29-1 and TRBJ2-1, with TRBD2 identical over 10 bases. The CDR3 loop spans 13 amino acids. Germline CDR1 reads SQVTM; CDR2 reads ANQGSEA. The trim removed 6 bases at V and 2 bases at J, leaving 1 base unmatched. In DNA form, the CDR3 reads TGCAGCGTGAGCGGGAGGGCCTACAATGAGCAGTTCTTC. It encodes CSVSGRAYNEQFF.

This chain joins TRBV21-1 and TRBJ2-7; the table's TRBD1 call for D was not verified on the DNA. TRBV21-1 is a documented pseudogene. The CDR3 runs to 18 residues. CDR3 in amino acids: CASSKRGWDTTSSYEQYF. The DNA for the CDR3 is TGTGCCAGCAGCAAGAGAGGCTGGGACACCACATCCTCCTACGAGCAGTACTTC.

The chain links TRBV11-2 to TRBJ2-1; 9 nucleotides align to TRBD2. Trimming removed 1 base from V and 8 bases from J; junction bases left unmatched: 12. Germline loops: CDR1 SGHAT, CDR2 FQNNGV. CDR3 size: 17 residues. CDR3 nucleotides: TGTGCCAGCAGCTTAGTGACTATAGCGGGAGTTACCGATGAGCAGTTCTTC. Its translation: CASSLVTIAGVTDEQFF.

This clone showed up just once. CDR3 residues: CSVGGNYNEQFF. CDR3 sequence (DNA): TGCAGCGTTGGAGGGAACTACAATGAGCAGTTCTTC. The chain employs TRBV29-1 and TRBJ2-1, with D maybe TRBD2 (5 bases). Trimming left V 4 bases short and J 3 bases short, with 7 bases between. The CDR3 runs to 12 residues. CDR1 SQVTM and CDR2 ANQGSEA come from the germline V gene.

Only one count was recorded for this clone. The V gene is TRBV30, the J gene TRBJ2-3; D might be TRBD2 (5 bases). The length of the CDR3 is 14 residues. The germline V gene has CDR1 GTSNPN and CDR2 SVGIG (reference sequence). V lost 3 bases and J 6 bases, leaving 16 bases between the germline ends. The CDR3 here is CAWSVGPRVDTQYF. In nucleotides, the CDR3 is TGTGCCTGGAGCGTCGGACCGCGGGTGGATACGCAGTATTTT.

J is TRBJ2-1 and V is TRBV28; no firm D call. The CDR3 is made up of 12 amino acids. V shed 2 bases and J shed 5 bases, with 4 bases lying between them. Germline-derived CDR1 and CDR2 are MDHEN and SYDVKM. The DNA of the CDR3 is TGTGCCAGCAGTTTACCAAACAATGAGCAGTTCTTC. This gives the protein CASSLPNNEQFF.

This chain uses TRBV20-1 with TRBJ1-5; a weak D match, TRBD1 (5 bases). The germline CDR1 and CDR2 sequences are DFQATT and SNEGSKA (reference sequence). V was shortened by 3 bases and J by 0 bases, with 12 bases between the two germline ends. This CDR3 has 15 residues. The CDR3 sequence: CSASGAQDSNQPQHF. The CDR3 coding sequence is TGCAGTGCTAGTGGGGCTCAGGATAGCAATCAGCCCCAGCATTTT.

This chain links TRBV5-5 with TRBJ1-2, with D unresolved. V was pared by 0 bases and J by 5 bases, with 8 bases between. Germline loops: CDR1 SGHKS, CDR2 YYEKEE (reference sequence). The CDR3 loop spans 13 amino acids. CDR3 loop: CASSLADRYGYTF. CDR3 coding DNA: TGTGCCAGCAGCTTGGCCGATCGATATGGCTACACCTTC.

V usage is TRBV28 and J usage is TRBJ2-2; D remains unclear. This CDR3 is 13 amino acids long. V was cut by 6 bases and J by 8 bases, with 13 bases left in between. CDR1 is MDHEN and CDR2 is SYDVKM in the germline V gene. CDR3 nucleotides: TGTGCCAGCAGGGTTGGGCAAGCTGGGGAGCTGTTTTTT. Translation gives CASRVGQAGELFF.

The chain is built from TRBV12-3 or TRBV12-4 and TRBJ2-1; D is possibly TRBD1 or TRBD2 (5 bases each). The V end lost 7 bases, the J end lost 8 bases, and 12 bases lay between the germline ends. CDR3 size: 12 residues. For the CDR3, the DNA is TGTGCCAGCAACTTGGGGGAACATGAGCAGTTCTTC. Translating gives CASNLGEHEQFF.

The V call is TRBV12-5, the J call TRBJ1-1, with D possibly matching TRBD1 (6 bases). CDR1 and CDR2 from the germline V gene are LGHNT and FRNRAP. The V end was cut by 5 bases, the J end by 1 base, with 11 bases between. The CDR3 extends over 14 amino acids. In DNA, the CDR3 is TGTGCTAGTGGTCCAGGACAGCAGAACACTGAAGCTTTCTTT. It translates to CASGPGQQNTEAFF.

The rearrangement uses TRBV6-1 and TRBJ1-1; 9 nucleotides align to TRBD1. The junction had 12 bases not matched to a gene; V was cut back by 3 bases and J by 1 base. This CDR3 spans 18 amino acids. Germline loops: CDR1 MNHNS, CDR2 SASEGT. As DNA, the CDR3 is TGTGCCAGCAGTGAGTCGACAGGGGGGTCGGCAACGAACACTGAAGCTTTCTTT. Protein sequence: CASSESTGGSATNTEAFF.